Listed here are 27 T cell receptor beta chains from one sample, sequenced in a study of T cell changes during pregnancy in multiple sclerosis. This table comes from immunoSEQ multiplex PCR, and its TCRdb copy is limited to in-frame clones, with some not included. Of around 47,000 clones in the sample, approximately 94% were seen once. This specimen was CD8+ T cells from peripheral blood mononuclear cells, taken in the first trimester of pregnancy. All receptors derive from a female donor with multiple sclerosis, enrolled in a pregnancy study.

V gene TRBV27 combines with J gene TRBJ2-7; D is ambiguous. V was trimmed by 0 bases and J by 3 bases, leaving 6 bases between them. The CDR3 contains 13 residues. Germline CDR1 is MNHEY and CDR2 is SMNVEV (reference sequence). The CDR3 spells CASSLSTYYEQYF. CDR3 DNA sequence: TGTGCCAGCAGTTTATCCACTTACTACGAGCAGTACTTC.

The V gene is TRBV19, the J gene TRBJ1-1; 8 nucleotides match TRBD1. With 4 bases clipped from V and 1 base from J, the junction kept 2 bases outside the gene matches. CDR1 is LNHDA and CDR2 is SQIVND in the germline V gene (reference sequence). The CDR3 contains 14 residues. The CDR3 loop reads CASSTGTGNTEAFF. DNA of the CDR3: TGTGCCAGTAGTACCGGGACAGGGAACACTGAAGCTTTCTTT.

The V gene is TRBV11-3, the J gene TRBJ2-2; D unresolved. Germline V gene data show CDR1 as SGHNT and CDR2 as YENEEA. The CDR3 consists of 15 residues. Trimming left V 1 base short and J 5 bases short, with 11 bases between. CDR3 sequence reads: CASSLVPAGTGELFF. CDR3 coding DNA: TGTGCCAGCAGCTTAGTCCCCGCCGGGACCGGGGAGCTGTTTTTT. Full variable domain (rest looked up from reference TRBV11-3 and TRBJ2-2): EAGVVQSPRYKIIEKKQPVAFWCNPISGHNTLYWYLQNLGQGPELLIRYENEEAVDDSQLPKDRFSAERLKGVDSTLKIQPAELGDSAVYLCASSLVPAGTGELFFGEGSRLTVL.

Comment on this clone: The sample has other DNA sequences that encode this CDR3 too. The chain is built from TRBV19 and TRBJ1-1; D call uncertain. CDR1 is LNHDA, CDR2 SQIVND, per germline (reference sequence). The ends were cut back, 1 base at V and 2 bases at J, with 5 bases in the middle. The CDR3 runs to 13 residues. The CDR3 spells CASSIGGNTEAFF. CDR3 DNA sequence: TGTGCCAGTAGTATAGGAGGTAACACTGAAGCTTTCTTT. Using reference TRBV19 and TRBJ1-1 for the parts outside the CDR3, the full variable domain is DGGITQSPKYLFRKEGQNVTLSCEQNLNHDAMYWYRQDPGQGLRLIYYSQIVNDFQKGDIAEGYSVSREKKESFPLTVTSAQKNPTAFYLCASSIGGNTEAFFGQGTRLTVV.

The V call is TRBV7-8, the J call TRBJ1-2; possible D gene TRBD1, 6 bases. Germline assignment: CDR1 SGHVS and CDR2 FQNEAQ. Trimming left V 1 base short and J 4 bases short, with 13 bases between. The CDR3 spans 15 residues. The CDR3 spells CASSLGWGRFYGYTF. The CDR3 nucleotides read TGTGCCAGCAGCTTAGGGTGGGGGCGCTTCTATGGCTACACCTTC. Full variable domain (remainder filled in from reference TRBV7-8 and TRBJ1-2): GAGVSQSPRYKVAKRGQDVALRCDPISGHVSLFWYQQALGQGPEFLTYFQNEAQLDKSGLPSDRFFAERPEGSVSTLKIQRTQQEDSAVYLCASSLGWGRFYGYTFGSGTRLTVV.

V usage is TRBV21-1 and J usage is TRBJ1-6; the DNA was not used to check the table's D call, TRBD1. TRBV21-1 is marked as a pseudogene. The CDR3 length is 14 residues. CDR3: CAAEQGGYNSPLHF. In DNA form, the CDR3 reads TGTGCCGCAGAACAGGGTGGATATAATTCACCCCTCCACTTT.

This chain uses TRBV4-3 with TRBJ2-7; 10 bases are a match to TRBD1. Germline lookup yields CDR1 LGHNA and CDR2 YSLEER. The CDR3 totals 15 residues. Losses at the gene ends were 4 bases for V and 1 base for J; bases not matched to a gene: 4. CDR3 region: CASSPGTGDSYEQYF. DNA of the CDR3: TGCGCCAGCAGCCCGGGGACAGGGGATTCCTACGAGCAGTACTTC.

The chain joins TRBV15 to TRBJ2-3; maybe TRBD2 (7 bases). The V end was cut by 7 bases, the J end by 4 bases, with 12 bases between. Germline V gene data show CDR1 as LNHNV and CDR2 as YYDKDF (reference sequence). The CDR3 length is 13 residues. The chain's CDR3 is CATTQGRADTQYF. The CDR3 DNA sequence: TGTGCCACCACTCAGGGGAGGGCAGATACGCAGTATTTT.

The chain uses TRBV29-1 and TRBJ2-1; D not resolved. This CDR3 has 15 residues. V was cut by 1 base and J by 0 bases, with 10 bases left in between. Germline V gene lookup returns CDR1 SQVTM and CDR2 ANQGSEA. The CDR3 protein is CSVEGVRRSYNEQFF. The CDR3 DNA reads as TGCAGCGTTGAAGGAGTTCGCCGCTCCTACAATGAGCAGTTCTTC.

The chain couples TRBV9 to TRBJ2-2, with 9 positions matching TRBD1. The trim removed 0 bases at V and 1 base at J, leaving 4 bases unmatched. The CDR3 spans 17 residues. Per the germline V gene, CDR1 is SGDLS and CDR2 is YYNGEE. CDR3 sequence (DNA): TGTGCCAGCAGCGTAGCCTCGGGACAGGGGAACACCGGGGAGCTGTTTTTT. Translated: CASSVASGQGNTGELFF. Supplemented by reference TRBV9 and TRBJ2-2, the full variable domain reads DSGVTQTPKHLITATGQRVTLRCSPRSGDLSVYWYQQSLDQGLQFLIQYYNGEERAKGNILERFSAQQFPDLHSELNLSSLELGDSALYFCASSVASGQGNTGELFFGEGSRLTVL.

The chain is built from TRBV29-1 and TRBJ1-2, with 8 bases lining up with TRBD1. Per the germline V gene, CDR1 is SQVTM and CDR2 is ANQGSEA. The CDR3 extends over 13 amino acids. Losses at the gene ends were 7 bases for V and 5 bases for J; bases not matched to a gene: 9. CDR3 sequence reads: CSADGGQVYGYTF. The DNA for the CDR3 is TGCAGCGCCGACGGGGGACAGGTATATGGCTACACCTTC.

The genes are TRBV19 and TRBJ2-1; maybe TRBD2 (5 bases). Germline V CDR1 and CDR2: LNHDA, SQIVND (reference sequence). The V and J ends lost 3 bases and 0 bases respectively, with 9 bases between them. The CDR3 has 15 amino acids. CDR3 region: CASSIGDSSYNEQFF. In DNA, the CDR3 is TGTGCCAGTAGTATCGGGGATAGCTCCTACAATGAGCAGTTCTTC. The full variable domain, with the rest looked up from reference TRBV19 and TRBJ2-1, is DGGITQSPKYLFRKEGQNVTLSCEQNLNHDAMYWYRQDPGQGLRLIYYSQIVNDFQKGDIAEGYSVSREKKESFPLTVTSAQKNPTAFYLCASSIGDSSYNEQFFGPGTRLTVL.

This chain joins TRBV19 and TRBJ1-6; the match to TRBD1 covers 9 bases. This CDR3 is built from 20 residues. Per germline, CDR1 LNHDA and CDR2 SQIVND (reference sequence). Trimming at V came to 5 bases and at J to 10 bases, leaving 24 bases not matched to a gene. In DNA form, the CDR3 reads TGTGCCAGTAGTCCACAAACGGGACTTACAGGGGGCGTAATAGGGTCACCCCTCCACTTT. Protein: CASSPQTGLTGGVIGSPLHF.

The chain's CDR3 is CASGAGSYEQYF. The CDR3 nucleotides are TGTGCCAGCGGGGCTGGGTCCTACGAGCAGTACTTC. This chain joins TRBV9 and TRBJ2-7; a possible D gene is TRBD1 (5 bases). Germline V gene sequence: CDR1 SGDLS, CDR2 YYNGEE. V was clipped by 7 bases and J by 1 base, with 9 bases between them. CDR3 length: 12 residues.

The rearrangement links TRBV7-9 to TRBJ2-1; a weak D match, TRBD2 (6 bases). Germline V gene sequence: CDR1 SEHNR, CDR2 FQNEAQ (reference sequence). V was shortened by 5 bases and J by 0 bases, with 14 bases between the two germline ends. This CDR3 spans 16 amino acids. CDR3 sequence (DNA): TGTGCCAGCAGCCCCCTGGGGGGTCTCTCCTACAATGAGCAGTTCTTC. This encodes CASSPLGGLSYNEQFF.

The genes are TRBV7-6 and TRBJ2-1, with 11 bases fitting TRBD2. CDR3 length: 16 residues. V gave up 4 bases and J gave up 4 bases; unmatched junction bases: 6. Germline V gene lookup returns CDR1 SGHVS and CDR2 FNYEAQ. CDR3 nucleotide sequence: TGTGCCAGCAGCTGGAAACTAGCGGGAGTTTACAATGAGCAGTTCTTC. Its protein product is CASSWKLAGVYNEQFF.

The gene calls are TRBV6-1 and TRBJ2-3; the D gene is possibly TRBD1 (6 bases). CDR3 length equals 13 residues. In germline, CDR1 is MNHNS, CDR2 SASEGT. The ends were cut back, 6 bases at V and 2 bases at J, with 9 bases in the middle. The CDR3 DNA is TGTGCCAGCAGGGACAGTTACACAGATACGCAGTATTTT. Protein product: CASRDSYTDTQYF.

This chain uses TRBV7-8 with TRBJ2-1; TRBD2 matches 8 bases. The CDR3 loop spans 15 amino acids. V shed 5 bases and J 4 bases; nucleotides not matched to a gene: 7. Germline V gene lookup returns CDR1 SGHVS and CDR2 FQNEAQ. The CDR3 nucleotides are TGTGCCAGCAGCCCTGGACTAGCTGAATACAATGAGCAGTTCTTC. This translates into CASSPGLAEYNEQFF.

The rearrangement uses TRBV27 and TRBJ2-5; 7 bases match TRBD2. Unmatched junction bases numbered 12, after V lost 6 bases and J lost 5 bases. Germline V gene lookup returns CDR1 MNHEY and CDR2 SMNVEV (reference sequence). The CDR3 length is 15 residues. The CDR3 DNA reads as TGTGCCAGCAGGGTTGAGGGAGGGCCCCCTGAGACCCAGTACTTC. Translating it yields CASRVEGGPPETQYF.

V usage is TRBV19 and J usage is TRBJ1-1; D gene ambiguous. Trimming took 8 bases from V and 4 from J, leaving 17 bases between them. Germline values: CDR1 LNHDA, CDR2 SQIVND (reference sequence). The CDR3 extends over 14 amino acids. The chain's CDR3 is CASWGGRFVTEAFF. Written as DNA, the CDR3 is TGTGCCAGTTGGGGAGGGAGGTTTGTCACTGAAGCTTTCTTT.

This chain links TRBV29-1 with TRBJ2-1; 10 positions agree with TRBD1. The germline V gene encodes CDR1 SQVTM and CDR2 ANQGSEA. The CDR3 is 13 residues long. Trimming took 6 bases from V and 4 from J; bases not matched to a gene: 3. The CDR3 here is CSVGTGDYNEQFF. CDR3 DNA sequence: TGCAGCGTCGGGACAGGGGATTACAATGAGCAGTTCTTC.

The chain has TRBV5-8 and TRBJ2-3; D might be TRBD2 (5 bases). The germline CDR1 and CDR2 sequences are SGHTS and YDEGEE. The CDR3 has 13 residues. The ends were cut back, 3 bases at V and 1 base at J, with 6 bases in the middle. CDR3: CASSWTGTDTQYF. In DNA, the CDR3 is TGTGCCAGCAGCTGGACTGGCACAGATACGCAGTATTTT. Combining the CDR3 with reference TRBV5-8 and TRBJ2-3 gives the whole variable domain EAGVTQSPTHLIKTRGQQATLRCSPISGHTSVYWYQQALGLGLQFLLWYDEGEERNRGNFPPRFSGRQFPNYSSELNVNALELEDSALYLCASSWTGTDTQYFGPGTRLTVL.

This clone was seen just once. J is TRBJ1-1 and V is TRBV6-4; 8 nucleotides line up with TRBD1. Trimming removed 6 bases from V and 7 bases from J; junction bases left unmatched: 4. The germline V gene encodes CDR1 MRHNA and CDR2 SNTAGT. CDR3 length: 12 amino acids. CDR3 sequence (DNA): TGTGCCAGCAGGAACAGGGGGGTTGAAGCTTTCTTT. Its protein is CASRNRGVEAFF.

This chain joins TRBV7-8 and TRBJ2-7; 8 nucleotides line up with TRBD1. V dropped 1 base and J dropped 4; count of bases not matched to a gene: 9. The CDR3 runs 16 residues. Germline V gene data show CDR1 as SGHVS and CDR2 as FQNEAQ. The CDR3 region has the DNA TGTGCCAGCAGCTTAGGTAGCTACAGGGGGATGTACGAGCAGTACTTC. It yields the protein CASSLGSYRGMYEQYF.

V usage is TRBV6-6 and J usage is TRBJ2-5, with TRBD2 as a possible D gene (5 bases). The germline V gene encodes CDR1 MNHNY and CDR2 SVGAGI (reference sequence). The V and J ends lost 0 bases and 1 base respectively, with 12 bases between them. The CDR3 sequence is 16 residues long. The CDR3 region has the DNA TGTGCCAGCAGTTACTCGCAGCGGCTGCCCCAAGAGACCCAGTACTTC. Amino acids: CASSYSQRLPQETQYF.

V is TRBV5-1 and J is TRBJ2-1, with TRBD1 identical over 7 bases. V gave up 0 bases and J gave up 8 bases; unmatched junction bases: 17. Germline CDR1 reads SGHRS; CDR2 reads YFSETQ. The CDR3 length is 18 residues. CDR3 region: CASSLVTGKSLRKDEQFF. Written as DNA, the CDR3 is TGCGCCAGCAGCTTGGTGACAGGGAAAAGCCTACGAAAGGATGAGCAGTTCTTC.

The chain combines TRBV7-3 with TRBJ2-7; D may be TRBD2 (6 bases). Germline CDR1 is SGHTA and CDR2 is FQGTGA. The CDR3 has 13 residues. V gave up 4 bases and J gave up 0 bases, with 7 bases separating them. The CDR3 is CASSWGVSYEQYF. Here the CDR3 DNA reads TGTGCCAGCAGCTGGGGGGTCTCCTACGAGCAGTACTTC.